This T cell receptor beta chain was recovered during a study of human T cells and chemical hapten exposure (dated by TCRdb to 2020 to 2023). Some background on the complete study: For sensitization, 2% DPC in acetone was applied to a 2 cm by 2 cm area of upper inner arm skin. The patient cohort, mostly female, included alopecia areata with under or over 50% scalp involvement, alopecia totalis and alopecia universalis. Throughout the roughly 23-week study period, patients were also given weekly therapeutic DPC doses on the scalp. Patch testing on the upper back used Finn chambers containing 0.01% DPC, with scoring done after 6 days according to International Contact Dermatitis Research Group standards. Blood for TCR sequencing was provided by twenty-nine alopecia patients at one to four time points (pre-sensitization, 2, 6 and 24 weeks). Blood was sampled from patients pre-sensitization (week 0) and at 2, 6 and about 24 weeks after DPC sensitization. Libraries were pooled for sequencing, and variation in per-sample TCR yields was attributed mainly to small differences in library volumes within the pool. Peripheral blood TCR repertoire changes were tracked in vivo in alopecia patients during primary and secondary sensitization to the hapten diphenylcyclopropenone (DPC). The full study reports these points: Significantly more large CDR3 similarity clusters were formed by expanded TCRs than by pre-sensitization or healthy control sets, consistent with antigen-driven responses. Because every patient had alopecia, a presumed autoimmune disease, the patients' immune response might differ from that of healthy individuals. Repeated subsampling changed both the strength of the expansion versus patch-test correlation and the threshold at which that correlation became significant. A positive correlation was found between the number of PT1 expanded TCRs and patch test score, with significance reached at thresholds 8, 16 and 32 but not 4. DPC sensitization did not change how many TCRs were above 1 in 1000 frequency, and no evidence was found of alterations in global repertoire structure.

The label giving this sample's time point can be read as: pre-sensitization, week 0. Explained via the paper, the treatment or condition label denotes: therapeutic diphenylcyclopropenone sensitization with weekly scalp DPC. Blood at each patch-test visit was drawn before the patch test was applied. To be eligible, patients had to be aged 18 to 70, diagnosed with alopecia and judged suitable for DPC therapy, while pregnant patients were excluded. Total RNA was isolated from unfractionated whole blood collected in Tempus Blood RNA tubes. The trim is 7 bases for V and 0 bases for J, with a gap of 16 bases between the germline ends. The CDR3 starts with the cysteine, ends with the phenylalanine, and has 14 residues. The CDR3 DNA has 42 bases and is translated from base 1. The germline V gene gives CDR1 as SQVTM and CDR2 as ANQGSEA. Library preparation used RACE. These reads were obtained on a NextSeq 500. Library preparation attached unique molecular identifiers to individual cDNA molecules for quantitative, reproducible TCR counting. For every blood RNA sample, sequencing covered both the TCR alpha and TCR beta chains. In the paper's pipeline: A median of around 100,000 TCRs per sample was observed, with a range of 23,224 to 690,600. The Decombinator software suite was used to annotate the V, J and CDR3 of the TCR reads. Every sample was subsampled to the same number of TCRs (28,000) for the PS versus PT1 abundance plots. Expanded TCRs were defined as absent before sensitization and observed at least eight times at the 2-week time point. The public reads were quality trimmed at Q25 with fastp and then assembled into clones with MiXCR by TCRdb, keeping productive beta chains. Each entry is one CDR3 protein sequence, shown with its most common DNA and genes. TCRdb, rather than the study authors, made the V and J calls. The sample table holds 150,000 to 200,000 distinct CDR3 sequences, of which 25% to 30% were seen once. The top ten constitute just under 3% of the sample.

A word on this clonotype: The target of this receptor is not known. Base qualities are not provided; no much larger clone lies one nucleotide away.

Here the sequenced sample was whole blood, taken in connection with sensitization to the hapten diphenylcyclopropenone (DPC). The V and J genes are TRBV29-1 and TRBJ2-7; a confident D gene designation cannot be given. This clonotype was sampled from a woman aged 30 to 39 with alopecia areata. Some clones in this sample may be carry-over from other donors' samples. The DNA reads TGCAGCGCCTCACTCGGCAGTACCTCCTACGAGCAGTACTTC. This is translated as CSASLGSTSYEQYF.